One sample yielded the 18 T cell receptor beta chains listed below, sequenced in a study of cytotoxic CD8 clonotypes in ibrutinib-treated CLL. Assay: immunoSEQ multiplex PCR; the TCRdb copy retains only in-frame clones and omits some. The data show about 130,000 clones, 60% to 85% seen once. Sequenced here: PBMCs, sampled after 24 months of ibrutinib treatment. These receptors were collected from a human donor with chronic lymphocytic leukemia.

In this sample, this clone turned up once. CDR3 in amino acids: CASGVNTGELFF. The CDR3 nucleotides read TGTGCCAGCGGGGTAAACACCGGGGAGCTGTTTTTT. This chain uses TRBV28 with TRBJ2-2; D is unclear. Trimming took 8 bases from V and 2 from J, leaving 6 bases between them. This CDR3 contains 12 residues. CDR1 is MDHEN, CDR2 SYDVKM, per germline.

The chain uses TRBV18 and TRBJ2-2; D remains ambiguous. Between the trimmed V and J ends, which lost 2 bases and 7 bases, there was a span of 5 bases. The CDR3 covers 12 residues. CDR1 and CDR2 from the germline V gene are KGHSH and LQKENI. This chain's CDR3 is CASSPGDGELFF. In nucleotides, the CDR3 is TGTGCCAGCTCACCAGGGGACGGGGAGCTGTTTTTT.

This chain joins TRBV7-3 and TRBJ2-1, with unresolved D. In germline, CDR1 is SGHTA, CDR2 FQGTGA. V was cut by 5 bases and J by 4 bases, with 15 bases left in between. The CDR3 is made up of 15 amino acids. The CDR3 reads CASSPGPAQYNEQFF. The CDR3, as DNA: TGTGCCAGCAGCCCCGGGCCCGCCCAGTACAATGAGCAGTTCTTC. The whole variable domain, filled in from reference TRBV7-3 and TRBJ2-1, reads GAGVSQTPSNKVTEKGKYVELRCDPISGHTALYWYRQSLGQGPEFLIYFQGTGAADDSGLPNDRFFAVRPEGSVSTLKIQRTERGDSAVYLCASSPGPAQYNEQFFGPGTRLTVL.

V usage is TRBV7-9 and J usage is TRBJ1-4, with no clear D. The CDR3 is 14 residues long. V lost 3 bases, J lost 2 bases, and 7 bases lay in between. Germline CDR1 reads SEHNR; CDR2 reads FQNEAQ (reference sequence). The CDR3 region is CASSLSGTNEKLFF. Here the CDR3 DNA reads TGTGCCAGCAGCTTGTCCGGGACTAATGAAAAACTGTTTTTT.

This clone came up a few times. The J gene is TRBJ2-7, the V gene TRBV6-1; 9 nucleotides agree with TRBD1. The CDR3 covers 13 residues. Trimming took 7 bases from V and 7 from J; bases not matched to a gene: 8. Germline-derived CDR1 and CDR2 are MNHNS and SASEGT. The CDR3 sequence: CASIPGTGREQYF. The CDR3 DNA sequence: TGTGCCAGCATTCCTGGGACAGGGAGGGAGCAGTACTTC.

The DNA of the CDR3 is TGCAGCGTCCCCGACAGCTCTGGAAACACCATATATTTT. Translated, it gives CSVPDSSGNTIYF. The V and J genes are TRBV29-1 and TRBJ1-3, with a weak D call TRBD1 (5 bases). CDR3 length equals 13 residues. CDR1 is SQVTM, CDR2 ANQGSEA, per germline. Trimming pared 6 bases from V and 0 bases from J, leaving 9 bases between.

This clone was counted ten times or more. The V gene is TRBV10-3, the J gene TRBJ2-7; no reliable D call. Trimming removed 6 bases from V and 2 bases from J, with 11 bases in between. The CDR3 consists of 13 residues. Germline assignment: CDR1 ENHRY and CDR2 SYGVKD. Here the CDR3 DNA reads TGTGCCATCAGCCAGGACGGCACCTACGAGCAGTACTTC. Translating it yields CAISQDGTYEQYF.

The CDR3 loop reads CASSQGDYQETQYF. The CDR3 DNA reads as TGTGCCAGCAGCCAGGGGGATTATCAAGAGACCCAGTACTTC. The chain recombines TRBV9 with TRBJ2-5; TRBD1 matches 7 bases. This CDR3 has 14 residues. With 4 bases clipped from V and 2 bases from J, the junction kept 5 bases outside the gene matches. CDR1 is SGDLS, CDR2 YYNGEE, per germline.

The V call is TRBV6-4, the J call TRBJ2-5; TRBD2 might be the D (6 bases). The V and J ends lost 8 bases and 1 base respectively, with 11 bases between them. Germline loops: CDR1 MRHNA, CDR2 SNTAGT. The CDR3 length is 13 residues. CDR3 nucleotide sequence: TGTGCCAGCGCACGGGGGATCCAAGAGACCCAGTACTTC. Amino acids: CASARGIQETQYF.

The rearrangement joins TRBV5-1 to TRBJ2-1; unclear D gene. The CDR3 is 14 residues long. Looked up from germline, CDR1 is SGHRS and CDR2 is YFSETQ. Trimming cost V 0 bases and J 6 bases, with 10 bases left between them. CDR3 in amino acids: CASSLGAPPNEQFF. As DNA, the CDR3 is TGCGCCAGCAGCTTGGGCGCTCCCCCCAATGAGCAGTTCTTC.

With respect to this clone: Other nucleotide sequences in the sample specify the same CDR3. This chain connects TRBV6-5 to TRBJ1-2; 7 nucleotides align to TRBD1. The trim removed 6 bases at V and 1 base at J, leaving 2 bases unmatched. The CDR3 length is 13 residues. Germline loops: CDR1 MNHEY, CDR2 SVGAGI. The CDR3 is CASSRDSNYGYTF. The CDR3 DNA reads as TGTGCCAGCAGCCGGGACAGTAACTATGGCTACACCTTC.

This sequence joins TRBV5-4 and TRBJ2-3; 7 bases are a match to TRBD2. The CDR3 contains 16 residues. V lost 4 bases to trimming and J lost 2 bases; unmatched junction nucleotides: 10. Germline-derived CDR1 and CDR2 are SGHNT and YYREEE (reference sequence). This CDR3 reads CASSAAWGGDTDTQYF. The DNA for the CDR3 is TGTGCCAGCAGCGCAGCCTGGGGAGGGGACACAGATACGCAGTATTTT.

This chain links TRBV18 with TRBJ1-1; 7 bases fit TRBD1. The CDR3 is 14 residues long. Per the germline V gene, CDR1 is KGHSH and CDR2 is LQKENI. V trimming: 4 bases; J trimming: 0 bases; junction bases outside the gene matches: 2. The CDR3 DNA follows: TGTGCCAGCTCACGGGGACAGCTGAACACTGAAGCTTTCTTT. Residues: CASSRGQLNTEAFF.

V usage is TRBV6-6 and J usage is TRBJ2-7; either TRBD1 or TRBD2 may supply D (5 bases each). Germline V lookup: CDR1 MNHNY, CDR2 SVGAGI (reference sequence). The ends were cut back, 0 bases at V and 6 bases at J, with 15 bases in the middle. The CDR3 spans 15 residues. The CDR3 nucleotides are TGTGCCAGCAGTTACTCGGTCGCCTATGGGGGCGAGCAGTACTTC. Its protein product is CASSYSVAYGGEQYF.

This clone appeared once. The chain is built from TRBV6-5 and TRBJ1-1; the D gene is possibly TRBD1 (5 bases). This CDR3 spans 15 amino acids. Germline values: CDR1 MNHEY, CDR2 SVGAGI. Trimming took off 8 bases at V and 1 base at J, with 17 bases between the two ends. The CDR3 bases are TGTGCCAGCCTCCCCTGGGGGAGCGGGAACACTGAAGCTTTCTTT. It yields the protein CASLPWGSGNTEAFF.

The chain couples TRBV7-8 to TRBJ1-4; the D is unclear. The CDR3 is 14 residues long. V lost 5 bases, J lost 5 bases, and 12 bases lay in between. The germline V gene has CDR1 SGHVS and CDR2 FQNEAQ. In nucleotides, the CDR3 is TGTGCCAGCAGCCCCGCGGGCCTCAATGAAAAACTGTTTTTT. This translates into CASSPAGLNEKLFF.

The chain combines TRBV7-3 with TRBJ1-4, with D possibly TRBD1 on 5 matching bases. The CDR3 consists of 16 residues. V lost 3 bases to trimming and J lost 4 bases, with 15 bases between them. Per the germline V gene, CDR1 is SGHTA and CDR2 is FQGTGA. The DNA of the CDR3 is TGTGCCAGCAGCTTTGGGGGGACGCAACGTAATGAAAAACTGTTTTTT. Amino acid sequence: CASSFGGTQRNEKLFF.

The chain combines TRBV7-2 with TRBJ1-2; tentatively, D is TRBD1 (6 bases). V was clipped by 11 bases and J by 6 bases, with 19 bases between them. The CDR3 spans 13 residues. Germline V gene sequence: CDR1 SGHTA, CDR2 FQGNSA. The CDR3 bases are TGTGCCCACGCAGGGGTAGGGCATCATGGCTACACCTTC. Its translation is CAHAGVGHHGYTF.